The sequence of this TCR beta chain was determined in a study of OX40 agonist ivuxolimab in advanced cancers. Study at large: Partial responses were achieved by three patients, of whom one had hepatocellular carcinoma and two had cutaneous melanoma.

Germline V gene sequence: CDR1 LNHDA, CDR2 SQIVND (reference sequence). V dropped 4 bases and J dropped 5 bases, with 17 bases sitting between them. The CDR3 runs to 16 residues. TCRdb's copy holds only in-frame clones and misses some; the assay was immunoSEQ multiplex PCR. This table holds 65,000 to 90,000 clones, 85% to 90% found once. This chain uses TRBV19 with TRBJ2-2, with D possibly being TRBD1 (6 bases). The TCR was taken from an adult with an advanced solid tumor such as melanoma, head and neck, liver or kidney cancer. The sample was CD4+ or CD8+ T cells sorted from blood, taken in a trial of the OX40 agonist ivuxolimab. CDR3 DNA: TGTGCCAGTAGTACCCGGGACACCGGTGGGACCGGGGAGCTGTTTTTT. This codes for CASSTRDTGGTGELFF.